This T cell receptor (beta chain) was observed in a study of cytotoxic CD8 clonotypes in ibrutinib-treated CLL. Sequenced by immunoSEQ multiplex PCR; TCRdb stores in-frame clones only, minus some. The sample holds some 47,000 clones, 50% to 65% seen once. The CDR3 consists of 10 residues. Deletions cut 3 bases from V and 4 bases from J, with 2 bases between. Germline CDR1 and CDR2: DFQATT and SNEGSKA (reference sequence). V usage is TRBV20-1 and J usage is TRBJ2-3; the D is unclear. This TCR derives from a human donor with chronic lymphocytic leukemia. The sequences come from PBMCs, collected after 24 months of ibrutinib treatment. The CDR3 spells CSASSDTQYF. The DNA for the CDR3 is TGCAGTGCTAGTTCAGATACGCAGTATTTT.